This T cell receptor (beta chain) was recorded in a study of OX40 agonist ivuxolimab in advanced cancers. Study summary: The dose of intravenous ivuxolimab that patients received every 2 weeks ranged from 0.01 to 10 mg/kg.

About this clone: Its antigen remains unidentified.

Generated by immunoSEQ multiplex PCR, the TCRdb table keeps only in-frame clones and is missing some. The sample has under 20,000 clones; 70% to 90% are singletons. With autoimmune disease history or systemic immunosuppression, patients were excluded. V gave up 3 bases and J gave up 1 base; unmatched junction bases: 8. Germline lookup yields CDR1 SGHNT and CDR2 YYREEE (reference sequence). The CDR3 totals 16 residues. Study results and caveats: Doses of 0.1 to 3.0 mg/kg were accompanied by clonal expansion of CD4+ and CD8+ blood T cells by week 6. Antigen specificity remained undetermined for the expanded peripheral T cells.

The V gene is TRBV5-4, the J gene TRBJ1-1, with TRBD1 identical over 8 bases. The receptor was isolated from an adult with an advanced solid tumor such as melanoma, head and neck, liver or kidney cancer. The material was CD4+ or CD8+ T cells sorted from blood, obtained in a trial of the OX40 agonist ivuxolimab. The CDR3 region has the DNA TGTGCCAGCAGCTCGTTACAGGGGGATGGGAACACTGAAGCTTTCTTT. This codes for CASSSLQGDGNTEAFF.